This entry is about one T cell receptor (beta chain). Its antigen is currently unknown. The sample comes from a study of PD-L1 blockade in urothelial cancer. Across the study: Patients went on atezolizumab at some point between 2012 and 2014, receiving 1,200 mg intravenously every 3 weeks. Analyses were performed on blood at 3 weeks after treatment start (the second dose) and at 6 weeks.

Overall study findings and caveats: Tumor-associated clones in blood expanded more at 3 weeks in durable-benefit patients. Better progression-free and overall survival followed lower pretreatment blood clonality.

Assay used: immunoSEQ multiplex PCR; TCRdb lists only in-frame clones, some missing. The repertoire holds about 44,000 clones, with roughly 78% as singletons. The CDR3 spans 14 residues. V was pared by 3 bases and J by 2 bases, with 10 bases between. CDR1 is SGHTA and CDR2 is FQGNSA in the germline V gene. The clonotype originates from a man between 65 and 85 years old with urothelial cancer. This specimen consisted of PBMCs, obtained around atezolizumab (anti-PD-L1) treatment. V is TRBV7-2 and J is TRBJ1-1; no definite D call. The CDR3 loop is CASSFGTLNTEAFF. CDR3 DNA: TGTGCCAGCAGCTTCGGTACACTAAACACTGAAGCTTTCTTT.